This TCR beta chain was found in a study of blood T cell repertoires in COVID-19. Study information: Sources were T cells, B-cell-depleted T cells, or PBMCs; the material itself was cDNA or gDNA.

Data came from immunoSEQ multiplex PCR; TCRdb stores just in-frame clones and leaves some out. This sample has around 70,000 clones, with approximately 89% found just once. Trimming took 6 bases from V and 7 from J, leaving 16 bases between them. This CDR3 is 15 amino acids long. In germline, CDR1 is MNHEY, CDR2 SVGEGT. V and J are TRBV6-2 or TRBV6-3 and TRBJ1-6, with D possibly matching TRBD1 (6 bases). The sample was peripheral blood. This clonotype was sampled from a human donor in a cohort sampled during active COVID-19. The DNA for the CDR3 is TGTGCCAGCAGCGAAACAGGGTTTGAGAATTCACCCCTCCACTTT. It translates to CASSETGFENSPLHF.